This TCR beta chain originates from a study of blood T cell repertoires in COVID-19. Study-wide context: Sources were T cells, B-cell-depleted T cells, or PBMCs; the material itself was cDNA or gDNA.

Exposed volunteers were people who met a COVID-19 case within 2 weeks before study entry. Deletions cut 2 bases from V and 3 bases from J, with 13 bases between. The CDR3 has 15 residues. Germline loops: CDR1 LNHDA, CDR2 SQIVND (reference sequence). Generated by immunoSEQ multiplex PCR, the TCRdb table keeps only in-frame clones and is missing some. Here the sample spans fewer than 250,000 clones, about four fifths being singletons. This clonotype was obtained from a woman between 40 and 50 years old who had been exposed to COVID-19. The sample taken for sequencing was PBMCs or T cells enriched from blood (not recorded which). V and J are TRBV19 and TRBJ1-1; D possibly corresponds to TRBD1 (5 bases). CDR3 sequence: CASSIYPDRDTEAFF. The CDR3 DNA reads as TGTGCCAGTAGTATATATCCCGACAGAGACACTGAAGCTTTCTTT.